The entry that follows covers one T cell receptor beta chain sequence. Antigen: not known. MiXCR, run by TCRdb on the 5' RACE reads, gives a single entry per CDR3 protein. The sample has about 560,000 distinct CDR3 sequences; about a sixth are singletons. This sample is drawn from a study of T-cell memory formation after mild COVID-19. Across the whole study: The two donors had largely donor-specific TCR clusters.

The CDR3 extends over 12 amino acids. Trimming took 5 bases from V and 7 from J, leaving 8 bases between them. The germline gives CDR1 KGHDR, CDR2 SFDVKD. Whole-study results and caveats: Contracting CD8+ clones were enriched in EMRA, CD4+ mainly in CM and EM. Pre-infection memory carried some responding clones, suggesting that cross-reactive memory joined.

The sample comprised PBMCs or a T cell subset sorted from them (not recorded which). J is TRBJ2-1 and V is TRBV24-1, with D perhaps matching TRBD1 or TRBD2 (6 bases each). The TCR comes from an adult woman who had mild COVID-19 (a few samples of this study predate the infection). Cell type and time point are not known. CDR3 sequence: CATSAGANEQFF. CDR3 nucleotide sequence: TGTGCCACCAGTGCGGGGGCAAATGAGCAGTTCTTC.